These 5 T cell receptor beta chains came from one sample sequenced in a study of blood T cell repertoires in COVID-19. TCRdb's table, derived via immunoSEQ multiplex PCR, lists solely in-frame clones and lacks some. The table shows 43,000 or so clones, with 87% occurring only once. Sequencing used peripheral blood. The receptors come from a man in his sixties with active COVID-19.

The chain carries TRBV28 and TRBJ1-3; 7 nucleotides align to TRBD1. Per germline, CDR1 MDHEN and CDR2 SYDVKM. J was trimmed by 3 bases and V by 6 bases; bases with no gene match: 8. The CDR3 extends over 15 amino acids. The CDR3 here is CASRVIQGVGNTIYF. The DNA of the CDR3 is TGTGCCAGCAGAGTTATTCAGGGGGTTGGAAACACCATATATTTT.

This chain links TRBV6-5 with TRBJ2-7; perhaps TRBD2 as D (5 bases). Germline values: CDR1 MNHEY, CDR2 SVGAGI. The CDR3 is 13 amino acids. Trimming cost V 2 bases and J 4 bases, with 9 bases left between them. CDR3 nucleotide sequence: TGTGCCAGCAGTTACCGAACGGGGTACGAGCAGTACTTC. It encodes CASSYRTGYEQYF.

This chain uses TRBV20-1 with TRBJ1-2, with 8 positions matching TRBD1. The CDR3 has 17 amino acids. V dropped 3 bases and J dropped 3; count of bases not matched to a gene: 15. Germline CDR1 reads DFQATT; CDR2 reads SNEGSKA (reference sequence). The CDR3 loop reads CSASSSPTPGQDYGYTF. As DNA, the CDR3 is TGCAGTGCTAGTAGTTCCCCCACCCCGGGACAGGACTATGGCTACACCTTC.

The gene calls are TRBV3-1 (or the pseudogene TRBV3-2) and TRBJ2-7; TRBD1 agrees at 8 bases. The germline V gene has CDR1 LGHDT and CDR2 YNNKEL (reference sequence). Losses at the gene ends were 7 bases for V and 3 bases for J; bases not matched to a gene: 5. This CDR3 is built from 13 residues. The chain's CDR3 is CASTQGAGYEQYF. The CDR3 region has the DNA TGTGCCAGCACCCAGGGGGCGGGCTACGAGCAGTACTTC.

This chain connects TRBV24-1 to TRBJ2-1; the match to TRBD2 covers 11 bases. The CDR3 length is 16 residues. From germline, CDR1 is KGHDR and CDR2 SFDVKD. Trimming cost V 3 bases and J 5 bases; bases outside gene matches: 5. CDR3 sequence: CATSDPSSGGHNEQFF. The CDR3 bases are TGTGCCACCAGTGATCCTTCTAGCGGGGGGCACAATGAGCAGTTCTTC.